These T cell receptor beta chains were read from a single sample in a study of CD8 T cells in ankylosing spondylitis. TCRdb independently ran MiXCR on the 5' RACE reads; one entry per CDR3 protein. The sample yields about 220,000 distinct CDR3 sequences, approximately 20% seen once. The sequenced material came from blood, either unsorted or a sorted T cell fraction (not recorded which). All receptors come from a male donor with ankylosing spondylitis. The CDR3 runs from the conserved cysteine through the conserved F or W. Each record gives: D gene, J gene, V gene, clone size, CDR3 protein, CDR3 DNA. A D gene is named only where the DNA matches it firmly. Rows may omit the clone size; those that give it use once, few, many or a size class.

- TRBJ2-4 TRBV11-1 many CASSSGMDENIQYF TGTGCCAGCAGCTCGGGAATGGATGAGAACATTCAGTACTTC
- TRBJ1-4 TRBV7-9 - CASSAQGTNEKLFF TGTGCCAGCAGCGCTCAGGGAACTAATGAAAAACTGTTTTTT
- TRBJ2-1 TRBV27 few CASSSHAGSPDNEQFF TGTGCCAGCAGTTCCCATGCCGGGAGCCCCGACAATGAGCAGTTCTTC
- TRBJ2-1 TRBV29-1 - CSVPGLSYIEQFF TGCAGCGTGCCAGGACTGTCCTACATTGAGCAGTTCTTC
- TRBJ2-3 TRBV4-1 few CASSQGDFTSTDTQYF TGCGCCAGCAGCCAAGGGGACTTTACTAGCACAGATACGCAGTATTTT
- TRBJ1-2 TRBV20-1 few CSARDGQGRNYGYTF TGCAGTGCTAGAGATGGTCAGGGCAGGAACTATGGCTACACCTTC
- TRBJ1-1 TRBV9 few CASSPSGAAGTEAFF TGTGCCAGCAGCCCCTCGGGTGCGGCGGGCACTGAAGCTTTCTTT
TRBD2 TRBJ2-7 TRBV28 - CASSPLGSGSDEQYF TGTGCCAGCAGCCCCTTAGGGAGCGGGAGCGACGAGCAGTACTTC
TRBD2 TRBJ2-3 TRBV20-1 few CSARETSGIADTQYF TGCAGTGCTAGAGAGACTAGCGGGATTGCAGATACGCAGTATTTT
TRBD1 TRBJ2-5 TRBV18 - CASSPWTGGLETQYF TGTGCCAGCTCACCTTGGACAGGGGGCTTAGAGACCCAGTACTTC
- TRBJ2-7 TRBV6-1 few CASSGGWGEPYEQYF TGTGCCAGCAGTGGAGGGTGGGGGGAACCCTACGAGCAGTACTTC
- TRBJ2-4 TRBV7-9 - CASSQAEGAMDNIQYF TGTGCCAGCAGCCAGGCGGAGGGGGCAATGGATAACATTCAGTACTTC
- TRBJ2-7 TRBV6-1 few CASSPYNHLGQPQYF TGTGCCAGCAGCCCCTACAACCACCTCGGACAGCCGCAGTACTTC
- TRBJ1-6 TRBV9 few CASSGLGTAYNSPLHF TGTGCCAGCAGCGGCCTCGGGACTGCGTATAATTCACCCCTCCACTTT
TRBD2 TRBJ2-7 TRBV4-2 many CASSQDSGGPYEQYF TGTGCCAGCAGCCAAGATAGCGGGGGGCCCTACGAGCAGTACTTC
- TRBJ1-4 TRBV6-1 - CASSWGFRDEKLFF TGTGCCAGCAGCTGGGGGTTTCGGGATGAAAAACTGTTTTTT
- TRBJ2-5 TRBV7-9 - CASRPSGGETQYF TGTGCCAGCAGGCCGAGTGGGGGAGAGACCCAGTACTTC
TRBD2 TRBJ2-1 TRBV28 few CASKGSGLAAYNEQFF TGTGCCAGCAAGGGGAGCGGACTAGCGGCCTACAATGAGCAGTTCTTC
- TRBJ2-3 TRBV12-3/TRBV12-4 few CASSPGPVDTQYF TGTGCCAGCAGCCCGGGTCCTGTAGATACGCAGTATTTT
- TRBJ2-7 TRBV11-1 few CASSLGRTYSYEQYF TGTGCCAGCAGCTTAGGCCGGACGTACTCCTACGAGCAGTACTTC
- TRBJ1-1 TRBV4-1 - CASSQDFPGAAGTEAFF TGCGCCAGCAGCCAAGATTTTCCGGGGGCAGCGGGCACTGAAGCTTTCTTT
TRBD1 TRBJ2-2 TRBV12-3/TRBV12-4 - CASSPLTTGGGTGELFF TGTGCCAGCAGCCCACTCACGACAGGGGGGGGCACCGGGGAGCTGTTTTTT
- TRBJ1-5 TRBV12-3/TRBV12-4 many CASSDSRVSNQPQHF TGTGCCAGCAGTGACAGCCGGGTCAGCAATCAGCCCCAGCATTTT
- TRBJ2-7 TRBV15 - CATSDRPSKHPREEQYF TGTGCCACCAGCGACAGGCCTTCGAAACATCCGAGGGAGGAGCAGTACTTC
TRBD1 TRBJ2-2 TRBV6-2/TRBV6-3 - CASSYSGTVTGELFF TGTGCCAGCAGTTACTCCGGGACAGTCACCGGGGAGCTGTTTTTT
TRBD2 TRBJ2-5 TRBV15 - CATRPLAGEHQETQYF TGTGCCACCAGGCCACTAGCGGGAGAGCACCAAGAGACCCAGTACTTC
- TRBJ1-5 TRBV9 - CASSVDSDRHQPQHF TGTGCCAGCAGCGTAGACTCCGATCGCCATCAGCCCCAGCATTTT
- TRBJ1-1 TRBV18 - CASSPPRGDTEAFF TGTGCCAGCTCACCCCCTCGAGGGGATACTGAAGCTTTCTTT
TRBD2 TRBJ2-3 TRBV12-3/TRBV12-4 few CASSAGTSIADTQYF TGTGCCAGCAGTGCCGGGACTAGCATCGCAGATACGCAGTATTTT
TRBD1 TRBJ2-1 TRBV5-1 few CASSSPKYRGGSYNEQFF TGCGCCAGCAGCAGCCCGAAATACAGGGGTGGTTCCTACAATGAGCAGTTCTTC
- TRBJ1-1 TRBV5-1 many CASSLSGGVTEAFF TGCGCCAGCAGCTTGTCCGGGGGAGTGACTGAAGCTTTCTTT
- TRBJ2-1 TRBV15 - CATSNPSFNEQFF TGTGCCACCAGCAATCCCTCGTTCAATGAGCAGTTCTTC
- TRBJ2-7 TRBV20-1 - CSARDRANSYEQYF TGCAGTGCTAGAGACAGGGCCAACTCCTACGAGCAGTACTTC
- TRBJ2-7 TRBV4-3 many CASSPGTISSYEQYF TGCGCCAGCAGCCCCGGGACGATAAGCTCCTACGAGCAGTACTTC
- TRBJ2-3 TRBV3-1 - CASSPPVREIAATRPDTQYF TGTGCCAGCAGCCCCCCCGTAAGGGAAATCGCGGCAACGCGGCCCGATACGCAGTATTTT
- TRBJ1-3 TRBV15 - CAISRDLDRSSGNTIYF TGTGCCATCAGCAGAGATCTCGACCGGAGCTCTGGAAACACCATATATTTT
- TRBJ2-1 TRBV5-5 many CASSGAQSYNEQFF TGTGCCAGCAGTGGGGCACAATCCTACAATGAGCAGTTCTTC
- TRBJ1-1 TRBV29-1 many CSVLRTGRTEAFF TGCAGCGTTCTCAGGACGGGTCGGACTGAAGCTTTCTTT
- TRBJ1-2 TRBV13 few CASSLVMHGYTF TGTGCCAGCAGCTTAGTAATGCATGGCTACACCTTC
- TRBJ2-7 TRBV11-1 - CASSQNPTPTYEQYF TGTGCCAGCAGCCAAAACCCGACACCAACCTACGAGCAGTACTTC
- TRBJ1-1 TRBV7-9 many CASSLPLHVIAFF TGTGCCAGCAGCTTACCCCTCCACGTTATCGCTTTCTTT
- TRBJ1-2 TRBV4-3 few CASSQDSAGTPDEGYTF TGCGCCAGCAGCCAAGATTCGGCAGGGACCCCGGATGAGGGCTACACCTTC
- TRBJ2-3 TRBV12-3/TRBV12-4 - CASSFGRGPTDTQYF TGTGCCAGCAGTTTTGGGCGGGGGCCCACAGATACGCAGTATTTT
TRBD1 TRBJ1-1 TRBV28 - CASSLPQGGGITEAFF TGTGCCAGCAGTTTACCACAGGGGGGAGGGATAACTGAAGCTTTCTTT
TRBD1 TRBJ1-4 TRBV10-3 - CAISEQGAQEKLFF TGTGCCATCAGTGAGCAGGGGGCACAAGAAAAACTGTTTTTT
- TRBJ2-1 TRBV19 - CASTSLPRQYNEQFF TGTGCCAGTACCTCACTCCCGCGACAGTACAATGAGCAGTTCTTC
- TRBJ1-1 TRBV6-5 - CASSYFGGEAFF TGTGCCAGCAGTTACTTCGGGGGTGAAGCTTTCTTT
TRBD1 TRBJ2-5 TRBV7-3 few CASSMMGTEETQYF TGTGCCAGCAGCATGATGGGGACAGAAGAGACCCAGTACTTC
TRBD1 TRBJ1-2 TRBV27 few CASSPYRGDDYGYTF TGTGCCAGCAGTCCCTACAGGGGCGACGACTATGGCTACACCTTC
- TRBJ2-5 TRBV27 - CASSHQETQYF TGTGCCAGCAGTCACCAAGAGACCCAGTACTTC